This TCR beta chain was obtained from a study of blood T cell repertoires in COVID-19. Method: immunoSEQ multiplex PCR; TCRdb's copy keeps in-frame clones and lacks some. The sample yields 160,000 or so clones, around 79% seen once. This clone was observed once. This clonotype originated in a woman in her sixties with COVID-19, enrolled during active disease. The sample consisted of peripheral blood.

CDR3 residues: CASSPRTSGRIVEQFF. The CDR3 nucleotides are TGTGCCAGCAGCCCGCGGACTAGCGGGAGAATCGTTGAGCAGTTCTTC. The chain combines TRBV11-2 with TRBJ2-1; 13 nucleotides align to TRBD2. CDR3 length: 16 amino acids. Germline CDR1 and CDR2: SGHAT and FQNNGV. V lost 5 bases and J lost 9; bases outside the gene matches: 10.